This TCR beta chain was retrieved from a study of blood T cell repertoires in COVID-19. Data came from immunoSEQ multiplex PCR; TCRdb stores just in-frame clones and leaves some out. This sample has 350,000 or so clones, with roughly nine tenths found just once. CDR1 is SGHTA and CDR2 is FQGNSA in the germline V gene. V dropped 2 bases and J dropped 3 bases, with 13 bases sitting between them. The CDR3 is made up of 15 amino acids. The rearrangement joins TRBV7-2 to TRBJ1-1; D gene ambiguous. The TCR comes from a woman aged 60-75 years with COVID-19, enrolled during active disease. Sequenced sample: peripheral blood. CDR3 nucleotides: TGTGCCAGCAGCTTATATTTGACAAGAGACACTGAAGCTTTCTTT. It translates to CASSLYLTRDTEAFF.